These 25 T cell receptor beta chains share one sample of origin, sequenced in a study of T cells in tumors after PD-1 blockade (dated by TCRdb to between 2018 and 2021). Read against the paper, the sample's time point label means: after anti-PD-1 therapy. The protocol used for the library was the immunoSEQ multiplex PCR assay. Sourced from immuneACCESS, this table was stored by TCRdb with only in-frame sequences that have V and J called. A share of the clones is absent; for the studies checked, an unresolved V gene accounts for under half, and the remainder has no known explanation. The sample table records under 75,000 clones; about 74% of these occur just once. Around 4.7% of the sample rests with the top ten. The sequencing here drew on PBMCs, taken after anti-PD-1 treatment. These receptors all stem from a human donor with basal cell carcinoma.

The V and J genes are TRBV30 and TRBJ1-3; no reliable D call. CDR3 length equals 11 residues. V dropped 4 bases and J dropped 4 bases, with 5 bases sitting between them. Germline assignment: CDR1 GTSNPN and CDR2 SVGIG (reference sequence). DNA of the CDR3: TGTGCCTGGACCCCGGGAAACACCATATATTTT. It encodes CAWTPGNTIYF.

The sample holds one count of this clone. The CDR3 nucleotides are TGTGCCAGCAGCTGGGGAGAGACCCAGTACTTC. Protein: CASSWGETQYF. V and J are TRBV6-6 and TRBJ2-5; D gene unclear. The CDR3 spans 11 residues. The ends were cut back, 6 bases at V and 4 bases at J, with 6 bases in the middle. The germline V gene has CDR1 MNHNY and CDR2 SVGAGI (reference sequence).

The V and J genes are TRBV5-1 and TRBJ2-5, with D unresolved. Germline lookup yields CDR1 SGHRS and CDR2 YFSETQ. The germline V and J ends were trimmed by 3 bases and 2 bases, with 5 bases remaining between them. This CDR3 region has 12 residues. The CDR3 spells CASSSRQETQYF. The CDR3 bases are TGCGCCAGCAGCTCCAGGCAAGAGACCCAGTACTTC.

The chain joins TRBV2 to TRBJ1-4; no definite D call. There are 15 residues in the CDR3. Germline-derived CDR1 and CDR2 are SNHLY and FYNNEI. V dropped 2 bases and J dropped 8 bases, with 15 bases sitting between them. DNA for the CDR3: TGTGCCAGCAGTGAACGGATTTGGCCAGACGAAAAACTGTTTTTT. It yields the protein CASSERIWPDEKLFF.

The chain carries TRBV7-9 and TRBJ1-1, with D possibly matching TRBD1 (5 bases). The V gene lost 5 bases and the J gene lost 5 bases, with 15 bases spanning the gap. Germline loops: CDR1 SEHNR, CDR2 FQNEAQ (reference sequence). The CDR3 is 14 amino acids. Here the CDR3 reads CASSPRWGDTEAFF. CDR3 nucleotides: TGTGCCAGCAGCCCCAGGTGGGGGGATACTGAAGCTTTCTTT.

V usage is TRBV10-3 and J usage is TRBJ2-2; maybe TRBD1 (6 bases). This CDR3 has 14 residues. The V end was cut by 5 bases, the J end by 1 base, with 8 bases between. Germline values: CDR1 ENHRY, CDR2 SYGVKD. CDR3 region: CAISYRENTGELFF. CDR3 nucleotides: TGTGCCATCAGTTACAGGGAGAACACCGGGGAGCTGTTTTTT.

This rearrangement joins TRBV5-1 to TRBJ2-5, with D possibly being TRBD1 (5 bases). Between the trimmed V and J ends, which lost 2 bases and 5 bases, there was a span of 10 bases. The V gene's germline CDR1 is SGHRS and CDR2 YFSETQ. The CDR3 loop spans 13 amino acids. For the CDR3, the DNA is TGCGCCAGCAGCTTCGCAGGGTGGGAGACCCAGTACTTC. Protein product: CASSFAGWETQYF.

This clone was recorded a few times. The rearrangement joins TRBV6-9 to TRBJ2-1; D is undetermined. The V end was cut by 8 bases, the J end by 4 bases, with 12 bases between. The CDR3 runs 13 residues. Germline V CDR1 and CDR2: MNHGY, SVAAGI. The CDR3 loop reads CASSRTEYNEQFF. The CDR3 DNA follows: TGTGCCAGCTCCAGGACGGAATACAATGAGCAGTTCTTC.

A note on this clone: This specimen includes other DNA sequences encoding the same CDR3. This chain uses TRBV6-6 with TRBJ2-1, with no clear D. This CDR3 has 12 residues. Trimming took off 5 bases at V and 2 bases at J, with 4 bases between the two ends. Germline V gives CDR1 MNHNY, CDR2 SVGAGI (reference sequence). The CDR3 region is CASSRPYNEQFF. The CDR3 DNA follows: TGTGCCAGCAGTCGCCCCTACAATGAGCAGTTCTTC.

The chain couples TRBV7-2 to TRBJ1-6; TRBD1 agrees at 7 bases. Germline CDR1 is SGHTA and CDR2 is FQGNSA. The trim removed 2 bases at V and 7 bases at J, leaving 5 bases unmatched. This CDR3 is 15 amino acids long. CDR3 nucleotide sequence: TGTGCCAGCAGCTTATCGACAGGGAACAATTCACCCCTCCACTTT. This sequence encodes CASSLSTGNNSPLHF.

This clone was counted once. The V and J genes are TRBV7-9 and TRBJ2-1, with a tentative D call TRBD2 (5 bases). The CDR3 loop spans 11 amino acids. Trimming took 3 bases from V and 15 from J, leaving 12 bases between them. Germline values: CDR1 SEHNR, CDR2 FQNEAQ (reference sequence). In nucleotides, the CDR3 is TGTGCCAGCAGCTTGGACTTTCCTCGGTTCTTC. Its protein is CASSLDFPRFF.

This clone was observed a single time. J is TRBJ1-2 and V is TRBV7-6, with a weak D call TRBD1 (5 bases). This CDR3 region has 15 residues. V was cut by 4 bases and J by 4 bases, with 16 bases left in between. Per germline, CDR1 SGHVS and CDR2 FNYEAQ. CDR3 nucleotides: TGTGCCAGCAGCTCAACCCCAGACAGAAGCTATGGCTACACCTTC. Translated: CASSSTPDRSYGYTF. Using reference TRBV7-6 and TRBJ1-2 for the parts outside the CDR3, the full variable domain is GAGVSQSPRYKVTKRGQDVALRCDPISGHVSLYWYRQALGQGPEFLTYFNYEAQQDKSGLPNDRFSAERPEGSISTLTIQRTEQRDSAMYRCASSSTPDRSYGYTFGSGTRLTVV.

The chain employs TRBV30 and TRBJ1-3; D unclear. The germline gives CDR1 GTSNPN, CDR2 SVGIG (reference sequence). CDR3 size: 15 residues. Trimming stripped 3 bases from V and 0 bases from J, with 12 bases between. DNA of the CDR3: TGTGCCTGGAGCCGTGACGGTTACTCTGGAAACACCATATATTTT. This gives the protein CAWSRDGYSGNTIYF.

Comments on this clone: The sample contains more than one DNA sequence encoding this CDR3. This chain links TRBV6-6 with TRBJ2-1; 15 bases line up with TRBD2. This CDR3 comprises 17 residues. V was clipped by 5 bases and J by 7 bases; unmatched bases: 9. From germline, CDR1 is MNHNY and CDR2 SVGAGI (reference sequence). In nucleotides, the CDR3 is TGTGCCAGCAGTCCTCGGACTAGCGGGGGGGCCAGGAATGAGCAGTTCTTC. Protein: CASSPRTSGGARNEQFF.

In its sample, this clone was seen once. CDR3 coding DNA: TGTGCCAGCAGCGTCCCCGGGGGGGGTGAGACCCAGTACTTC. Translation: CASSVPGGGETQYF. The genes are TRBV6-5 and TRBJ2-5; 8 positions agree with TRBD2. After removal of 6 bases from V and 5 bases from J, the junction contained 8 bases not matched to a gene. Germline lookup yields CDR1 MNHEY and CDR2 SVGAGI. There are 14 residues in the CDR3.

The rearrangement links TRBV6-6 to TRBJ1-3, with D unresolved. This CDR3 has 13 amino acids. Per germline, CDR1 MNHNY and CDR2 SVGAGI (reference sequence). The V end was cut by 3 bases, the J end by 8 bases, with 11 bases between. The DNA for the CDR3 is TGTGCCAGCAGTTATAAGGAGGAGGACACCATATATTTT. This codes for CASSYKEEDTIYF.

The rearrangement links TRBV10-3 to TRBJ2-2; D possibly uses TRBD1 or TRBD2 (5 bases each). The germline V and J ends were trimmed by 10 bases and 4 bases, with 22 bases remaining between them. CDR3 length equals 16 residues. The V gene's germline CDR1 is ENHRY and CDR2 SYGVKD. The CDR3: CATNLYRGTSTGELFF. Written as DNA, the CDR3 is TGTGCCACCAACTTGTACCGGGGCACGAGCACCGGGGAGCTGTTTTTT.

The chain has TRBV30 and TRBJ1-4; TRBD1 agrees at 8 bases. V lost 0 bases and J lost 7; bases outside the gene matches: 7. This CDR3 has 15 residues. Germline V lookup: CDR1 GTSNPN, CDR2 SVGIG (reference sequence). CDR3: CAWSVRQGAGEKLFF. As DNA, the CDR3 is TGTGCCTGGAGTGTAAGGCAGGGGGCAGGTGAAAAACTGTTTTTT. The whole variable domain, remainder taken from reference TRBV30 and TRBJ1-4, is SQTIHQWPATLVQPVGSPLSLECTVEGTSNPNLYWYRQAAGRGLQLLFYSVGIGQISSEVPQNLSASRPQDRQFILSSKKLLLSDSGFYLCAWSVRQGAGEKLFFGSGTQLSVL.

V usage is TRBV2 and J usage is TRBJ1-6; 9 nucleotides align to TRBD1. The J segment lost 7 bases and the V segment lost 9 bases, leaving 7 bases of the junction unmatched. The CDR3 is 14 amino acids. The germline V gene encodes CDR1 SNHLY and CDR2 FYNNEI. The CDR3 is CARAGQGNNSPLHF. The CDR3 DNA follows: TGTGCCAGAGCTGGACAGGGGAACAATTCACCCCTCCACTTT.

The CDR3 region is CASSPSYGTAPYEQYF. The CDR3 DNA follows: TGTGCCAGCTCACCTTCGTACGGGACGGCCCCCTACGAGCAGTACTTC. The V gene is TRBV18, the J gene TRBJ2-7; D possibly uses TRBD1 or TRBD2 (5 bases each). V shed 3 bases and J shed 2 bases, with 17 bases lying between them. The CDR3 is 16 amino acids. In germline, CDR1 is KGHSH, CDR2 LQKENI.

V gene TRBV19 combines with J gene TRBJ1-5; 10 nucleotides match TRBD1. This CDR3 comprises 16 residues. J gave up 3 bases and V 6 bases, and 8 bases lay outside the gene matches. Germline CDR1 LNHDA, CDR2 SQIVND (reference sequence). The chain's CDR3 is CASRREGQGSNQPQHF. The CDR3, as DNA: TGTGCCAGTAGAAGGGAGGGACAGGGGTCCAATCAGCCCCAGCATTTT. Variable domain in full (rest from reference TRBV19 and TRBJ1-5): DGGITQSPKYLFRKEGQNVTLSCEQNLNHDAMYWYRQDPGQGLRLIYYSQIVNDFQKGDIAEGYSVSREKKESFPLTVTSAQKNPTAFYLCASRREGQGSNQPQHFGDGTRLSIL.

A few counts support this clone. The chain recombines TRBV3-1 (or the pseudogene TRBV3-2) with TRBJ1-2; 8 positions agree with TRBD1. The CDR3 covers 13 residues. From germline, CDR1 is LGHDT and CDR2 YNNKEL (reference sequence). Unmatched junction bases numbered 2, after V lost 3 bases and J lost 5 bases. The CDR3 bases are TGTGCCAGCAGCCAGGGACAGGCTTATGGCTACACCTTC. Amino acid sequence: CASSQGQAYGYTF.

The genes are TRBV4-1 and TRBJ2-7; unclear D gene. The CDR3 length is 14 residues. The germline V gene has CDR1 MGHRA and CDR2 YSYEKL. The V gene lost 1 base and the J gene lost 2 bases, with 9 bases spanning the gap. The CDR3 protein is CASSQASTTYEQYF. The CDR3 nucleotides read TGCGCCAGCAGCCAAGCTTCAACGACCTACGAGCAGTACTTC.

The CDR3 reads CASSVSGALAGGGRWNEQFF. CDR3 in DNA: TGTGCCAGCAGCGTATCAGGGGCGCTGGCTGGCGGGGGGAGGTGGAATGAGCAGTTCTTC. The V call is TRBV9, the J call TRBJ2-1; 8 nucleotides match TRBD2. Germline values: CDR1 SGDLS, CDR2 YYNGEE. CDR3 length: 20 residues. V shed 1 base, J shed 7 bases, and the junction held 22 bases outside the gene matches.

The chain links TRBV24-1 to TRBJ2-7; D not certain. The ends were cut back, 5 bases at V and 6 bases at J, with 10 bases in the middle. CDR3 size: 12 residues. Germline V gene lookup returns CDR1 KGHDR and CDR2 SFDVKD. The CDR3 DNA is TGTGCCACCAGTGCTGTGGCGCGCGAGCAGTACTTC. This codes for CATSAVAREQYF.